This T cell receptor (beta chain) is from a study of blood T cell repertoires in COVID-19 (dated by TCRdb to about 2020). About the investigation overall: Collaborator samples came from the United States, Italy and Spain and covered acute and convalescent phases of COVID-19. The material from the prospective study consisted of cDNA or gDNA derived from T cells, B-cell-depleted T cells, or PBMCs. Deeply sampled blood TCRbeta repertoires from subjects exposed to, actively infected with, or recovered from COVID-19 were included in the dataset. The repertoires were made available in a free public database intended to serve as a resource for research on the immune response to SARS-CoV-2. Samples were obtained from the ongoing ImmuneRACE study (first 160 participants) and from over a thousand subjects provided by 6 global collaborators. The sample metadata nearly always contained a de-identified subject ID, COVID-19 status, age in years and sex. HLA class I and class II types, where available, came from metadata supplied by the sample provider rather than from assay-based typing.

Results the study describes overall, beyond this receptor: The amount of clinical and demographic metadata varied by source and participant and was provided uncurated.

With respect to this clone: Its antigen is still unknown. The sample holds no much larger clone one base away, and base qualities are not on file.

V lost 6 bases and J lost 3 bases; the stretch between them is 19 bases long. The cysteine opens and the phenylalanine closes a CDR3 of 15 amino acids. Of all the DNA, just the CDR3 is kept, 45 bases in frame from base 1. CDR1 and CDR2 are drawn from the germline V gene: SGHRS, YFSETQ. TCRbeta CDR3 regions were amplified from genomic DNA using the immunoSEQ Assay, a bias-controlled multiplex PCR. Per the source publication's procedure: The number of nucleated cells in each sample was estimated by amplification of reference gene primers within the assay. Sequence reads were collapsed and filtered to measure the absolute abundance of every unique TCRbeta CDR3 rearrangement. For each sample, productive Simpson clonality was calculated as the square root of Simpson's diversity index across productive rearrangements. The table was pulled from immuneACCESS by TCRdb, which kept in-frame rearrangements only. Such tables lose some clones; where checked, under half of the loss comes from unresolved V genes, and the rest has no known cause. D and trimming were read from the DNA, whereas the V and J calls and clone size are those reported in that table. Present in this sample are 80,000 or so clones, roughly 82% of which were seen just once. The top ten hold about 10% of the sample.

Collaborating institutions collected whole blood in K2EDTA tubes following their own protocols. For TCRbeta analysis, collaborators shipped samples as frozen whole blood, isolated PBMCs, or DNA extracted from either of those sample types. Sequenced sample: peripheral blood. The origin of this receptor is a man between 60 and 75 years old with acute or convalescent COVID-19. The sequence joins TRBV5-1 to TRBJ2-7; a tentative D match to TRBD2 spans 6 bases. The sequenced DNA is TGCGCCAGCACCATTGGAGGGGACGAAGGCTACGAGCAGTACTTC. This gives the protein CASTIGGDEGYEQYF.